Below, one T cell receptor beta chain is given with its context. The antigen remains undetermined. The record originates from a study of persistence of HIV-infected CD4 T cells. The germline gives CDR1 LGHDT, CDR2 YNNKEL (reference sequence). The V end lost 7 bases, the J end lost 4 bases, and 16 bases lay between the germline ends. This CDR3 comprises 14 residues. Lysates of CMV-infected fibroblasts at around 10 ug/mL stimulated these cells. Memory cells lacking CD40L and CD69 with high CD45RO were sorted. Before stimulation, PBMCs underwent CD8+ T cell depletion. The libraries were made with immunoSEQ version 4 in survey mode. Profiling relied on immunoSEQ multiplex PCR, and the TCRdb table lists in-frame clones only, not all of them. The sample contains some 30,000 clones, roughly 75% of which appear only once.

This clonotype was obtained from an adult woman with HIV who was CMV-seropositive. This specimen consisted of CD4+ T cells sorted from PBMCs after roughly 18-hour stimulation, obtained from a patient who received antiretroviral therapy. The chain combines TRBV3-1 (or the pseudogene TRBV3-2) with TRBJ1-1, with unresolved D. CDR3 loop: CASTPGIDRTEAFF. DNA of the CDR3: TGTGCCAGCACGCCGGGGATTGACCGCACTGAAGCTTTCTTT.